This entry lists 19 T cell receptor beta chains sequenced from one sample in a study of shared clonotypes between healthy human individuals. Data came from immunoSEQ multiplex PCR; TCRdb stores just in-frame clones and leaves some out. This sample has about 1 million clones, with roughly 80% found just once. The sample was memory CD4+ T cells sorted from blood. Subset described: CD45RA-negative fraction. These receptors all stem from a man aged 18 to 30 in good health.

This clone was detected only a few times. CDR3 amino acids: CASSLEGGGNSPLHF. The CDR3, as DNA: TGTGCCAGCAGCCTGGAGGGGGGCGGTAATTCACCCCTCCACTTT. The rearrangement uses TRBV7-2 and TRBJ1-6; possible D gene TRBD1, 6 bases. CDR1 and CDR2 from the germline V gene are SGHTA and FQGNSA. This CDR3 contains 15 residues. V was clipped by 5 bases and J by 6 bases, with 14 bases between them. The variable domain in full, with the rest retrieved from reference TRBV7-2 and TRBJ1-6, is GAGVSQSPSNKVTEKGKDVELRCDPISGHTALYWYRQSLGQGLEFLIYFQGNSAPDKSGLPSDRFSAERTGGSVSTLTIQRTQQEDSAVYLCASSLEGGGNSPLHFGNGTRLTVT.

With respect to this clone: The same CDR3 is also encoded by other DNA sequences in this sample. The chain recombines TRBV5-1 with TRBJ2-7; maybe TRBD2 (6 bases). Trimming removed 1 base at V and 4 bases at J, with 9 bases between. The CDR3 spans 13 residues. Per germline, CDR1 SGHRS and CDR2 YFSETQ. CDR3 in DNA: TGCGCCAGCAGCTTGAGCGGGCCTTACGAGCAGTACTTC. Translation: CASSLSGPYEQYF.

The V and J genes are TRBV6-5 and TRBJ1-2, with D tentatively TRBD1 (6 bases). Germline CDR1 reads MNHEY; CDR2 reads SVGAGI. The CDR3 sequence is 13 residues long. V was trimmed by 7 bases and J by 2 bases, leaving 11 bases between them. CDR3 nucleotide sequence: TGTGCCAGCATCGACACAGGGAACTATGGCTACACCTTC. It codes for CASIDTGNYGYTF.

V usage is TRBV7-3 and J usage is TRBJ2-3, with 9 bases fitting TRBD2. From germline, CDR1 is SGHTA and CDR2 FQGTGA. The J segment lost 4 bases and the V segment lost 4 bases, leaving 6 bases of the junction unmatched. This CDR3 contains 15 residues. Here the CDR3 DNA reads TGTGCCAGCAGCTCCACCGGGACTAGCTCAGATACGCAGTATTTT. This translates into CASSSTGTSSDTQYF.

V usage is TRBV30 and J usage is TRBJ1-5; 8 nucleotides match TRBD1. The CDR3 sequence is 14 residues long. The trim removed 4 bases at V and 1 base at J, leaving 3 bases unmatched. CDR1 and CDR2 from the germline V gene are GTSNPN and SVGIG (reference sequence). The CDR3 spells CAWTTGGSNQPQHF. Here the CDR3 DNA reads TGTGCCTGGACTACAGGGGGGAGCAATCAGCCCCAGCATTTT.

In DNA form, the CDR3 reads TGTGCCAGCAGCACTACCGACAGGGGGCAGCAGTTCTTC. Protein: CASSTTDRGQQFF. The V and J genes are TRBV7-9 and TRBJ2-1; 10 bases are a match to TRBD1. This CDR3 has 13 amino acids. Unmatched junction bases numbered 6, after V lost 5 bases and J lost 11 bases. Germline V gene sequence: CDR1 SEHNR, CDR2 FQNEAQ (reference sequence).

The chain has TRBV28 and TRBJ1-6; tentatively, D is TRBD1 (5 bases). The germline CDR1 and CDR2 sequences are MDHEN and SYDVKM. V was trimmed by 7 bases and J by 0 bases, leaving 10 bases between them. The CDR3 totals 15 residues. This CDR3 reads CASIGGSSYNSPLHF. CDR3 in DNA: TGTGCCAGCATTGGGGGGTCCTCCTATAATTCACCCCTCCACTTT.

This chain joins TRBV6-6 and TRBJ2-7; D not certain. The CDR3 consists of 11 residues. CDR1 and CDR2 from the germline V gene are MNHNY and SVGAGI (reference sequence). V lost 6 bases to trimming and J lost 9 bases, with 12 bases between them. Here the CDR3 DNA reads TGTGCCAGCAGCCTCTCCTGGGGGCAGTACTTC. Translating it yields CASSLSWGQYF.

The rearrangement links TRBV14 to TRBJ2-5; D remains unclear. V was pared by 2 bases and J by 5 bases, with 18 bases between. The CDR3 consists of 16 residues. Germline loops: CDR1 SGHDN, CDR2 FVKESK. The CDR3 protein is CASSQTTLPVGETQYF. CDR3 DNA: TGTGCCAGCAGCCAAACGACTTTGCCAGTCGGGGAGACCCAGTACTTC.

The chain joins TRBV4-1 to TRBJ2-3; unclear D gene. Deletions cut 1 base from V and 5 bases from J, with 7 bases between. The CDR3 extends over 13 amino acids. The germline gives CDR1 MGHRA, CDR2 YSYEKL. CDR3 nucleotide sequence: TGCGCCAGCAGCCAAGTGGGGATAGATACGCAGTATTTT. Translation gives CASSQVGIDTQYF.

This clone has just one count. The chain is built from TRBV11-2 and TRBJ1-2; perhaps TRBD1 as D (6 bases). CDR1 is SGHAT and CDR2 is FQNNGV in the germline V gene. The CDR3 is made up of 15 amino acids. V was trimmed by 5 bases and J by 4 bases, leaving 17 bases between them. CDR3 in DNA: TGTGCCAGCAGCCTTAACAGGGTAGGGGGCTATGGCTACACCTTC. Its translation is CASSLNRVGGYGYTF.

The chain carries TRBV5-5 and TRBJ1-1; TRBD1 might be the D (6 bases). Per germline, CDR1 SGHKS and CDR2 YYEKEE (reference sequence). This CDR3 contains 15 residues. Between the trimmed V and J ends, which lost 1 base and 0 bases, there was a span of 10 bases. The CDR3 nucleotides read TGTGCCAGCAGCTTGACGACAGGTTTGAACACTGAAGCTTTCTTT. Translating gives CASSLTTGLNTEAFF.

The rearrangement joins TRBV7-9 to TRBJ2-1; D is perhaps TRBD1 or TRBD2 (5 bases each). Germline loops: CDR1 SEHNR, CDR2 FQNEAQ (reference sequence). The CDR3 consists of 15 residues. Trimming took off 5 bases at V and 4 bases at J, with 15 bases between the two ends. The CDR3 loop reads CASSQGVQGYNEQFF. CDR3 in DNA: TGTGCCAGCAGCCAGGGAGTTCAGGGTTACAATGAGCAGTTCTTC. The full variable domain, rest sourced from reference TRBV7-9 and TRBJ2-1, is DTGVSQNPRHKITKRGQNVTFRCDPISEHNRLYWYRQTLGQGPEFLTYFQNEAQLEKSRLLSDRFSAERPKGSFSTLEIQRTEQGDSAMYLCASSQGVQGYNEQFFGPGTRLTVL.

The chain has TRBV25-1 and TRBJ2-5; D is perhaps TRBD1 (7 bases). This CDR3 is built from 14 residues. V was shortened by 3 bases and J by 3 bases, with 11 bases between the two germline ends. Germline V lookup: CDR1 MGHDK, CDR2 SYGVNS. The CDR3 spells CASSEGGQKETQYF. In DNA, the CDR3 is TGTGCCAGCAGTGAGGGGGGACAGAAAGAGACCCAGTACTTC.

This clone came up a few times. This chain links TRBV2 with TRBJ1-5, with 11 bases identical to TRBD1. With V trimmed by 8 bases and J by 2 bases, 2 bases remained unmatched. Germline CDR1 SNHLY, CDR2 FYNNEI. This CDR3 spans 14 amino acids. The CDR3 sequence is CASGGQGGNQPQHF. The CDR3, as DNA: TGTGCCAGCGGGGGACAGGGGGGCAATCAGCCCCAGCATTTT.

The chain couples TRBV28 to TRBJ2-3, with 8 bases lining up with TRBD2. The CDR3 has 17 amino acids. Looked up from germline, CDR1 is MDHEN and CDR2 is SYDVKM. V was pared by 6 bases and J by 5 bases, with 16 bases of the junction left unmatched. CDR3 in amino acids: CASSRTGNGGAGDTQYF. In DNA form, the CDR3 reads TGTGCCAGCAGCCGAACCGGGAACGGGGGGGCCGGAGATACGCAGTATTTT.

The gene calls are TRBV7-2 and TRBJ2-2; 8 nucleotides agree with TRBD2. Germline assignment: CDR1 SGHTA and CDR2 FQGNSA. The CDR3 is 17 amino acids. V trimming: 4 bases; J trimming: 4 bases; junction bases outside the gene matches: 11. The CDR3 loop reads CASSSRGGTKGTGELFF. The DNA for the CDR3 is TGTGCCAGCAGCTCCCGCGGGGGGACGAAAGGCACCGGGGAGCTGTTTTTT.

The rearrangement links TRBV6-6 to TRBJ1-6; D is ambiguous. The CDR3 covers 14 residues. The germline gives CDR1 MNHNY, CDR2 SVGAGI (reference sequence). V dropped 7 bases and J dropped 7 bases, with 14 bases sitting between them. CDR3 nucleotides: TGTGCCAGCACCCCCCCTGGAGAGAATTCACCCCTCCACTTT. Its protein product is CASTPPGENSPLHF.

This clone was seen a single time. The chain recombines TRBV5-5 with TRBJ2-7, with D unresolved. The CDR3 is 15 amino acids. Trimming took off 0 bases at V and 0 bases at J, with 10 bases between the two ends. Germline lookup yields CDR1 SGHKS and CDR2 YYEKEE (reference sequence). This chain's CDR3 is CASSLAGQFSYEQYF. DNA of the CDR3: TGTGCCAGCAGCTTGGCCGGGCAGTTCTCCTACGAGCAGTACTTC.